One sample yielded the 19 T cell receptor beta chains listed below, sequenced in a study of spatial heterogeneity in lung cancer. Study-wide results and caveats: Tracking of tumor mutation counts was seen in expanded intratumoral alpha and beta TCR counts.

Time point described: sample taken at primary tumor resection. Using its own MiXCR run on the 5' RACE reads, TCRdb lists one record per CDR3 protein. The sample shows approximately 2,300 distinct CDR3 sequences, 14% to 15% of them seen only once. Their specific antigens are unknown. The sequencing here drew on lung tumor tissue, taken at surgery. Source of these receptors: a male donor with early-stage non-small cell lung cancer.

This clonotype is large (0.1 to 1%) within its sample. CDR3 DNA sequence: TGTGCCAGCAGCTTGTGGGAGCCCTCGGGCGAGCAGTACTTC. This codes for CASSLWEPSGEQYF. V is TRBV7-9 and J is TRBJ2-7, with a possible D match to TRBD2 (5 bases). V gave up 3 bases and J gave up 6 bases, with 15 bases separating them. The CDR3 consists of 14 residues. Germline V CDR1 and CDR2: SEHNR, FQNEAQ (reference sequence).

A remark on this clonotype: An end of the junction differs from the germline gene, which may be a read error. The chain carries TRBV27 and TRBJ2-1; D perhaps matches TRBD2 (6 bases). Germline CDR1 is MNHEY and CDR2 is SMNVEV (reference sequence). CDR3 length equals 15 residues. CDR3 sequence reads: CASSPGLLSFNEQFF. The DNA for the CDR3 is TGTGCCAGCAGTCCAGGACTATTATCCTTCAATGAGCAGTTCTTC.

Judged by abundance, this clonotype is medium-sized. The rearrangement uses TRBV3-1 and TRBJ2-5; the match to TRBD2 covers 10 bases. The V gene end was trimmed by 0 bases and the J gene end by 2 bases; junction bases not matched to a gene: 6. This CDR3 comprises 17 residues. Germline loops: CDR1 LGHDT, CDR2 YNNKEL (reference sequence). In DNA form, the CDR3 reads TGTGCCAGCAGCCAAGATTTTACTAGCGGGGCTCAAGAGACCCAGTACTTC. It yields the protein CASSQDFTSGAQETQYF.

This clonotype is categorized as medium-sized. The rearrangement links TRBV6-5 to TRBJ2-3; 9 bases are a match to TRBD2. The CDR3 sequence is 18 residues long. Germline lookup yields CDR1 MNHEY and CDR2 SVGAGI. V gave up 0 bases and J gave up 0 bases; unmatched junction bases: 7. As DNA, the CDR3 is TGTGCCAGCAGTTACTCGAAGGGCGGGGGGGGTAGCACAGATACGCAGTATTTT. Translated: CASSYSKGGGGSTDTQYF.

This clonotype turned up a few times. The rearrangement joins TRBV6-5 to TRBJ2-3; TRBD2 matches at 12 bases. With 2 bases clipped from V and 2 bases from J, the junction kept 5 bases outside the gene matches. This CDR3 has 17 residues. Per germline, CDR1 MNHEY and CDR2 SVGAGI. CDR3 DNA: TGTGCCAGCAGTTACACCCTAGCGGGGGGGCCCACAGATACGCAGTATTTT. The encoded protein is CASSYTLAGGPTDTQYF.

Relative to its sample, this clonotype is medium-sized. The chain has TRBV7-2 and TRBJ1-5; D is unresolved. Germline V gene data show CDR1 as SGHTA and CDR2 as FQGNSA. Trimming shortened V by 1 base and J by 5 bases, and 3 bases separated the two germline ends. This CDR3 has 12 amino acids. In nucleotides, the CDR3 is TGTGCCAGCAGCTTAGATCATCAGCCCCAGCATTTT. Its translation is CASSLDHQPQHF.

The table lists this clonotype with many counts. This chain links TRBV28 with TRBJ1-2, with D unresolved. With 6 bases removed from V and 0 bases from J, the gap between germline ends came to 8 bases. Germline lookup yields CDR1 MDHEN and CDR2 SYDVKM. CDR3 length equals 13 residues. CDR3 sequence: CASREGPNYGYTF. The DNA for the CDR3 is TGTGCCAGCAGAGAAGGGCCTAACTATGGCTACACCTTC.

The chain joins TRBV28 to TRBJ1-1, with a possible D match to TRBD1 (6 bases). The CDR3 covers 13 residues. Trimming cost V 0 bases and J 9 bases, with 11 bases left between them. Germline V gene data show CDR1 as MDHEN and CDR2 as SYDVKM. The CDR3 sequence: CASSLWGAPKAFF. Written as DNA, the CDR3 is TGTGCCAGCAGTTTATGGGGGGCCCCCAAAGCTTTCTTT.

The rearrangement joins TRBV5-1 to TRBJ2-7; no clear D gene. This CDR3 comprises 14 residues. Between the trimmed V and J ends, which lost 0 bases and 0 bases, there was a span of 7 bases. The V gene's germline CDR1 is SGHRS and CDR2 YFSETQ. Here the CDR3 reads CASSLARSSYEQYF. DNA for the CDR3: TGCGCCAGCAGCTTGGCAAGGAGCTCCTACGAGCAGTACTTC. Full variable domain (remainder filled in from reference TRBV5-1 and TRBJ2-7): KAGVTQTPRYLIKTRGQQVTLSCSPISGHRSVSWYQQTPGQGLQFLFEYFSETQRNKGNFPGRFSGRQFSNSRSEMNVSTLELGDSALYLCASSLARSSYEQYFGPGTRLTVT.

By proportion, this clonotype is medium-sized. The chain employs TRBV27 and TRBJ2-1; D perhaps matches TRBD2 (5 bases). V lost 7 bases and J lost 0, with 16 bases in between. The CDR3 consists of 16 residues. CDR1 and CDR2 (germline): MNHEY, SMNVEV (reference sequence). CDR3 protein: CASIPTGENSYNEQFF. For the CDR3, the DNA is TGTGCCAGCATTCCCACCGGGGAGAACTCCTACAATGAGCAGTTCTTC.

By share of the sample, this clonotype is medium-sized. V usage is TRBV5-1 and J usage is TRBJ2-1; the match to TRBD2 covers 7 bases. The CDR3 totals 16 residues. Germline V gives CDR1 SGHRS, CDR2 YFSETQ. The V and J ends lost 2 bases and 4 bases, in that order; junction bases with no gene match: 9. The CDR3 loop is CASSLSGTISYNEQFF. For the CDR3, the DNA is TGCGCCAGCAGCTTATCCGGGACTATCAGTTACAATGAGCAGTTCTTC.

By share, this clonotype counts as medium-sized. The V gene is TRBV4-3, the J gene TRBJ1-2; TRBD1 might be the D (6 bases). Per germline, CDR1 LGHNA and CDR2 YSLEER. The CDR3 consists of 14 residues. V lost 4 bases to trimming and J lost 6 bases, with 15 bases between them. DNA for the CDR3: TGCGCCAGCAGCCCCTCCGGACAGTGGAATGGCTACACCTTC. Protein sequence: CASSPSGQWNGYTF.

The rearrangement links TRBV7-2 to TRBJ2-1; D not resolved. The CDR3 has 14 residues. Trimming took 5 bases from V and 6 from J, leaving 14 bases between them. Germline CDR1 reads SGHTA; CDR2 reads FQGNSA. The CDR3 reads CASSSAWGSNEQFF. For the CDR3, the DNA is TGTGCCAGCAGCAGCGCCTGGGGAAGCAATGAGCAGTTCTTC. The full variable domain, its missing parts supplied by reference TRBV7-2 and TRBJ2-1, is GAGVSQSPSNKVTEKGKDVELRCDPISGHTALYWYRQSLGQGLEFLIYFQGNSAPDKSGLPSDRFSAERTGGSVSTLTIQRTQQEDSAVYLCASSSAWGSNEQFFGPGTRLTVL.

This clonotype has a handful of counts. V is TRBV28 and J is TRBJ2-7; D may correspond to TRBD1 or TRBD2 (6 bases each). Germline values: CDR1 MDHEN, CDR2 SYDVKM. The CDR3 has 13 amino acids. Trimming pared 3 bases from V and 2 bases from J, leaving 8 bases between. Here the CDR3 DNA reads TGTGCCAGCAGTTTGGAGGGGGCCTACGAGCAGTACTTC. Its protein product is CASSLEGAYEQYF.

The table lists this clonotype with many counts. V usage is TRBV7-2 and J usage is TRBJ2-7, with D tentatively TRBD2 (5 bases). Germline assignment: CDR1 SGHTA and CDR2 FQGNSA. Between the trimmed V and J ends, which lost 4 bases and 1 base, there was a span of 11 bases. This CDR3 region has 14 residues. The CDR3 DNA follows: TGTGCCAGCAGCTCTCACTGGGAGTCCTACGAGCAGTACTTC. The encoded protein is CASSSHWESYEQYF.

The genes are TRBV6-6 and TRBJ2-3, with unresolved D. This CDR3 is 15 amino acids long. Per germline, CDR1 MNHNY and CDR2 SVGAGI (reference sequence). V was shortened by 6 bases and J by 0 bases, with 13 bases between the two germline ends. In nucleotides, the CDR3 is TGTGCCAGCAGCTCCGAAGGAGTCAGCACAGATACGCAGTATTTT. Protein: CASSSEGVSTDTQYF.

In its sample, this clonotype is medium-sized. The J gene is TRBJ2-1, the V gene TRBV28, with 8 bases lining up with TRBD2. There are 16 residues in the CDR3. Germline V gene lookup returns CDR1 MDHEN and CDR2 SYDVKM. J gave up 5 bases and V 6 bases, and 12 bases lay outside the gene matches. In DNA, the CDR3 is TGTGCCAGCAGGACGGGGGCGGGAGGTCCCCACAATGAGCAGTTCTTC. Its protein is CASRTGAGGPHNEQFF.

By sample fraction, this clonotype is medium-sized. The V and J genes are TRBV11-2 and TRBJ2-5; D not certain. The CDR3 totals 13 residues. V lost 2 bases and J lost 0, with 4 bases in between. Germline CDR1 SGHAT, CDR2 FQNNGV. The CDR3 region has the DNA TGTGCCAGCAGCTTATCCCACCAAGAGACCCAGTACTTC. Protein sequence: CASSLSHQETQYF.

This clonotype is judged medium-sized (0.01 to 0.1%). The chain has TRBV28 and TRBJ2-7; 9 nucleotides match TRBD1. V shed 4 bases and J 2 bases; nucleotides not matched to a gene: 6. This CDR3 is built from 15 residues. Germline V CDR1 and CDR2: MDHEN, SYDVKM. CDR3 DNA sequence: TGTGCCAGCAGTTCCGAGGACAGGGGTACCTACGAGCAGTACTTC. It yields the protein CASSSEDRGTYEQYF.